This TCR beta chain was sequenced in a study of T cell repertoires in cytomegalovirus infection. Overall study findings and caveats: Dominating the ex vivo response were HLA-C-restricted CMV-specific TCR beta clonotypes. There were carriers of CMV plus the relevant HLA, and cumulative public TCR beta family frequency identified them.

This CDR3 has 16 amino acids. The V end was cut by 5 bases, the J end by 7 bases, with 20 bases between. Germline CDR1 LGHNA, CDR2 YSLEER. TCRdb itself ran the reads through MiXCR, one entry per CDR3 protein. Among 45,000 to 55,000 distinct CDR3 sequences listed, 20% to 25% were seen once. As to this clonotype: Its target is unknown.

This TCR was recovered from a human donor in good health (CMV status not recorded). Some clones in this sample may be carry-over from other donors' samples. This sequence joins TRBV4-3 and TRBJ1-4; D not resolved. The source material was CD8+ T cells from cultured PBMCs, sampled from culture after CMV antigen stimulation. The CDR3 region is CASSYLAGSEGEKLFF. CDR3 sequence (DNA): TGCGCCAGCAGCTACCTAGCTGGGTCTGAGGGTGAAAAACTGTTTTTT.